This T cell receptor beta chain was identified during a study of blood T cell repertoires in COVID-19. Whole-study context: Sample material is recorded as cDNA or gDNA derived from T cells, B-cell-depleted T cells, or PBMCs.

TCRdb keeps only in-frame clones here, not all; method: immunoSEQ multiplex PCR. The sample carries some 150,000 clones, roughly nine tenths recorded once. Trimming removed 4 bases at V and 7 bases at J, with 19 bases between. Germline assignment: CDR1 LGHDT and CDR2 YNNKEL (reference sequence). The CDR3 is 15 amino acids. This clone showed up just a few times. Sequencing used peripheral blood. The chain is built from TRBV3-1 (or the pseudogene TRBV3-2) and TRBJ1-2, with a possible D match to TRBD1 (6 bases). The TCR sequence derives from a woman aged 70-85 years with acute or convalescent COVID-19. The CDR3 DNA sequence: TGTGCCAGCAGCCTGGGGGCAAGAGAAGGGGGTGGCTACACCTTC. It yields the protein CASSLGAREGGGYTF.